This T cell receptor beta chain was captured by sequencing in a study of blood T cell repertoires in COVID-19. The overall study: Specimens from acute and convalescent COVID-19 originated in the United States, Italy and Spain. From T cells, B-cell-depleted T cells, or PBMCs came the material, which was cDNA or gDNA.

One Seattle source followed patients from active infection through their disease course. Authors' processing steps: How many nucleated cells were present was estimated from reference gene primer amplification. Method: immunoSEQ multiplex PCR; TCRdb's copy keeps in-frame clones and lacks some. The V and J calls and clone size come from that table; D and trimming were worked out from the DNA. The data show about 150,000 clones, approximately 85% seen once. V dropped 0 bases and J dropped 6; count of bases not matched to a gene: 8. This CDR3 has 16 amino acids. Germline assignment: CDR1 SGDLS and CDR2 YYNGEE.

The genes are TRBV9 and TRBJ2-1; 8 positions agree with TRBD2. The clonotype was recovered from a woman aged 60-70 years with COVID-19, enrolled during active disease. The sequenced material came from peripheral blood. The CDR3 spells CASSVAGLASPNEQFF. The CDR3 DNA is TGTGCCAGCAGCGTAGCAGGACTAGCAAGCCCCAATGAGCAGTTCTTC.